This passage covers 5 T cell receptor beta chains from one sample sequenced in a study of human T cells and chemical hapten exposure. TCRdb ran MiXCR on the RACE reads and lists one entry per CDR3 protein. The data show 30,000 or so distinct CDR3 sequences, 5.8% seen once. Time point given: patch test 3, about 24 weeks after DPC sensitization. Treatment given: therapeutic diphenylcyclopropenone sensitization with weekly scalp DPC. Sequenced material: whole blood, taken in connection with sensitization to the hapten diphenylcyclopropenone (DPC). These receptors all come from a man aged 25-40 years with alopecia areata. Some clones in this sample may be carry-over from other donors' samples.

Many counts were recorded for this clonotype. The chain recombines TRBV9 with TRBJ1-1; a weak D match, TRBD1 (5 bases). Germline CDR1 SGDLS, CDR2 YYNGEE. V dropped 4 bases and J dropped 2 bases, with 15 bases sitting between them. The CDR3 spans 15 residues. DNA of the CDR3: TGTGCCAGCAGCTCGAACGGCAGGGAAAACACTGAAGCTTTCTTT. Protein: CASSSNGRENTEAFF.

This clonotype occurred many times. The rearrangement links TRBV12-3 or TRBV12-4 to TRBJ1-2; 9 positions agree with TRBD1. V lost 6 bases, J lost 5 bases, and 7 bases stayed unmatched. CDR3 length: 14 amino acids. For the CDR3, the DNA is TGTGCCAGCAGCCCTGTTGGGACAGGGTATGGCTACACCTTC. Amino acid sequence: CASSPVGTGYGYTF.

In its sample, this clonotype was seen many times. V is TRBV12-3 or TRBV12-4 and J is TRBJ1-4, with D tentatively TRBD1 (6 bases). The CDR3 has 12 amino acids. The ends were cut back, 4 bases at V and 10 bases at J, with 10 bases in the middle. CDR3 coding DNA: TGTGCCAGCAGTTCGGAGGGGGGAAAACTGTTTTTT. Protein sequence: CASSSEGGKLFF.

This clonotype was seen at least ten times. V and J are TRBV24-1 and TRBJ2-1; TRBD1 agrees at 7 bases. V was clipped by 2 bases and J by 8 bases; unmatched bases: 5. CDR1 and CDR2 (germline): KGHDR, SFDVKD. The CDR3 runs 14 residues. This CDR3 is CATSDSDRAHEQFF. CDR3 sequence (DNA): TGTGCCACCAGTGATTCCGACAGGGCCCATGAGCAGTTCTTC.

This clonotype was detected ten times or more. The chain employs TRBV18 and TRBJ1-2; TRBD1 might be the D (6 bases). Germline V gives CDR1 KGHSH, CDR2 LQKENI. The CDR3 is 15 residues long. The V gene lost 1 base and the J gene lost 4 bases, with 13 bases spanning the gap. CDR3 nucleotide sequence: TGTGCCAGCTCACCACAAGAGCGGGACACCTATGGCTACACCTTC. The encoded protein is CASSPQERDTYGYTF.